The clone carrying this TCR beta chain has only a few counts. Unmatched junction bases numbered 6, after V lost 1 base and J lost 9 bases. From germline, CDR1 is DFQATT and CDR2 SNEGSKA (reference sequence). The length of the CDR3 is 15 residues. The beta constant-region primer was an equimolar mix of two oligonucleotides covering TRBC1 and TRBC2. TCRdb itself ran the UMI-ligation and nested PCR reads through MiXCR, one entry per CDR3 protein. The repertoire holds about 5,400 distinct CDR3 sequences, with about 7% as singletons. The data stem from a study of naive and memory T cell subsets. The chain combines TRBV20-1 with TRBJ1-6, with TRBD1 matching over 10 bases. The sample taken for sequencing was effector memory CD8+ T cells from blood. Subset specified: effector memory, CD45RA- CD27-. The clonotype was recovered from a human donor in good health. CDR3 in DNA: TGCAGTGCTAGAGGGGACAGGGGTCATAGTTCACCCCTCCACTTT. As protein: CSARGDRGHSSPLHF.